A single sample gave rise to the 7 T cell receptor beta chains below, sequenced in a study of blood T cell repertoires in COVID-19. Here immunoSEQ multiplex PCR was the method, and the copy in TCRdb shows in-frame clones only, minus some. The sample holds 29,000 or so clones; nearly 80% are singletons and the top ten take about half. Material for sequencing was peripheral blood. The receptors here all came from a woman in her 70s with acute or convalescent COVID-19.

This chain connects TRBV28 to TRBJ2-1; 7 bases are shared with TRBD2. This CDR3 has 16 residues. V gave up 5 bases and J gave up 3 bases; unmatched junction bases: 10. Germline CDR1 and CDR2: MDHEN and SYDVKM. The CDR3 coding sequence is TGTGCCAGCAGTCCCGGGCTAGCGGCGCACTACAATGAGCAGTTCTTC. This sequence encodes CASSPGLAAHYNEQFF.

V usage is TRBV11-3 and J usage is TRBJ2-7; 7 positions agree with TRBD2. The germline V gene has CDR1 SGHNT and CDR2 YENEEA. The V and J ends lost 0 bases and 4 bases, in that order; junction bases with no gene match: 9. The CDR3 loop spans 16 amino acids. For the CDR3, the DNA is TGTGCCAGCAGCTTAGATTCAAACGGGGGGTGGTACGAGCAGTACTTC. Its translation is CASSLDSNGGWYEQYF.

This chain uses TRBV10-3 with TRBJ1-5; no definite D call. This CDR3 contains 15 residues. Per germline, CDR1 ENHRY and CDR2 SYGVKD. V was pared by 10 bases and J by 0 bases, with 16 bases between. The CDR3 nucleotides are TGTGCCACCCTGCGGCAGAAATATAGCAATCAGCCCCAGCATTTT. It specifies CATLRQKYSNQPQHF.

The rearrangement uses TRBV10-3 and TRBJ2-7, with TRBD1 matching over 10 bases. CDR3 length: 12 amino acids. Germline-derived CDR1 and CDR2 are ENHRY and SYGVKD. V shed 6 bases and J 6 bases; nucleotides not matched to a gene: 2. The CDR3 sequence is CAIRTGGFEQYF. The CDR3 coding sequence is TGTGCCATCAGGACAGGGGGCTTCGAGCAGTACTTC.

Comments on this clone: The sample contains more than one DNA sequence encoding this CDR3. V usage is TRBV9 and J usage is TRBJ2-7, with 8 bases aligning to TRBD2. The CDR3 is 16 amino acids. Germline V lookup: CDR1 SGDLS, CDR2 YYNGEE. Trimming cost V 3 bases and J 0 bases; bases outside gene matches: 8. As DNA, the CDR3 is TGTGCCAGCAGCGCGGGGGGGCTAGCCAGCTCCTACGAGCAGTACTTC. This codes for CASSAGGLASSYEQYF.

The gene calls are TRBV19 and TRBJ1-5; 9 nucleotides align to TRBD1. The germline gives CDR1 LNHDA, CDR2 SQIVND (reference sequence). J lost 7 bases, V lost 4 bases, and 14 bases had no gene match. This CDR3 spans 17 amino acids. CDR3 in amino acids: CASSKNPGQGKGQPQHF. The CDR3 coding sequence is TGTGCCAGTAGTAAGAATCCAGGACAGGGGAAAGGCCAGCCCCAGCATTTT.

The chain combines TRBV27 with TRBJ1-4; a weak D match, TRBD1 (6 bases). Per the germline V gene, CDR1 is MNHEY and CDR2 is SMNVEV (reference sequence). The CDR3 covers 18 residues. V was cut by 5 bases and J by 3 bases, with 22 bases left in between. The CDR3 loop is CASSRREKASGANEKLFF. Written as DNA, the CDR3 is TGTGCCAGCAGTCGTCGGGAAAAGGCCTCAGGGGCTAATGAAAAACTGTTTTTT.